The 14 T cell receptor beta chains in this list originate from one sample, sequenced in a study of early T cells in non-severe SARS-CoV-2 infection. A single record per CDR3 protein comes from TCRdb applying MiXCR to the 5' RACE reads. The table has tens of thousands of distinct CDR3 sequences, roughly 9% seen once. Source material: whole blood. The receptors originated from an adult who was a healthcare worker with PCR-confirmed SARS-CoV-2 infection or an uninfected control (not recorded which).

This clonotype was counted many times. The V gene is TRBV20-1, the J gene TRBJ2-3, with no clear D. The CDR3 loop spans 14 amino acids. With 6 bases removed from V and 5 bases from J, the gap between germline ends came to 18 bases. Germline V gene data show CDR1 as DFQATT and CDR2 as SNEGSKA (reference sequence). The DNA for the CDR3 is TGCAGTGCATCAGCAGTCAGTACGCTAGATACGCAGTATTTT. As protein: CSASAVSTLDTQYF.

The rearrangement joins TRBV7-9 to TRBJ1-3; no firm D call. CDR3 length equals 13 residues. Germline V lookup: CDR1 SEHNR, CDR2 FQNEAQ (reference sequence). With 5 bases removed from V and 6 bases from J, the gap between germline ends came to 11 bases. CDR3 nucleotide sequence: TGTGCCAGCAGCCGGACCCCTGCAAACACCATATATTTT. This gives the protein CASSRTPANTIYF.

This clonotype occurred many times. The chain carries TRBV5-6 and TRBJ2-5, with TRBD2 matching 9 bases. Trimming took 4 bases from V and 6 from J; bases not matched to a gene: 16. This CDR3 contains 17 residues. The germline gives CDR1 SGHDT, CDR2 YYEEEE. CDR3 sequence: CASSPSPAAGGAKTQYF. CDR3 bases: TGTGCCAGCAGCCCATCCCCCGCCGCGGGGGGGGCGAAGACCCAGTACTTC.

In its sample, this clonotype was seen many times. This rearrangement joins TRBV13 to TRBJ2-7; 8 positions match TRBD1. With V trimmed by 8 bases and J by 1 base, 7 bases remained unmatched. CDR1 is PRHDT, CDR2 FYEKMQ, per germline (reference sequence). The CDR3 length is 14 residues. The CDR3 here is CASRRTGSSYEQYF. The CDR3 DNA reads TGTGCCAGCCGACGGACAGGGAGTTCCTACGAGCAGTACTTC.

The chain links TRBV5-6 to TRBJ2-2; the D gene is possibly TRBD2 (5 bases). Trimming cost V 2 bases and J 3 bases, with 8 bases left between them. This CDR3 comprises 14 residues. Germline CDR1 SGHDT, CDR2 YYEEEE. CDR3 protein: CASSLAAYTGELFF. The DNA of the CDR3 is TGTGCCAGCAGCTTAGCGGCTTACACCGGGGAGCTGTTTTTT.

The chain is built from TRBV19 and TRBJ1-2; 10 bases are shared with TRBD1. The CDR3 is 15 residues long. With 4 bases clipped from V and 5 bases from J, the junction kept 7 bases outside the gene matches. Germline V gene lookup returns CDR1 LNHDA and CDR2 SQIVND (reference sequence). CDR3 nucleotides: TGTGCCAGTAGTACCTCGACAGGGGGCATATATGGCTACACCTTC. Protein sequence: CASSTSTGGIYGYTF. The variable domain in full, with the rest retrieved from reference TRBV19 and TRBJ1-2, is DGGITQSPKYLFRKEGQNVTLSCEQNLNHDAMYWYRQDPGQGLRLIYYSQIVNDFQKGDIAEGYSVSREKKESFPLTVTSAQKNPTAFYLCASSTSTGGIYGYTFGSGTRLTVV.

This clonotype was observed a handful of times. The chain recombines TRBV18 with TRBJ2-5; a possible D gene is TRBD1 (6 bases). Per germline, CDR1 KGHSH and CDR2 LQKENI. The CDR3 has 14 amino acids. V shed 3 bases and J shed 3 bases, with 11 bases lying between them. The CDR3 is CASSPGTSEETQYF. The CDR3 region has the DNA TGTGCCAGCTCACCCGGGACATCGGAAGAGACCCAGTACTTC.

This clonotype was seen a few times. In DNA form, the CDR3 reads TGCAGTGCTCCCGGCAAGTCTAATCAGCCCCAGCATTTT. It encodes CSAPGKSNQPQHF. The chain couples TRBV20-1 to TRBJ1-5; no firm D call. CDR3 length equals 13 residues. The V gene's germline CDR1 is DFQATT and CDR2 SNEGSKA (reference sequence). V gave up 5 bases and J gave up 4 bases, with 12 bases separating them.

The rearrangement uses TRBV6-2 or TRBV6-3 and TRBJ2-3; 8 nucleotides align to TRBD1. Germline V gene lookup returns CDR1 MNHEY and CDR2 SVGEGT. The CDR3 extends over 14 amino acids. J was trimmed by 4 bases and V by 6 bases; bases with no gene match: 6. CDR3 sequence (DNA): TGTGCCAGCAGCCCCCAGGGGGCCCCAGATACGCAGTATTTT. Translated, it gives CASSPQGAPDTQYF.

This clonotype was seen only a few times. This chain joins TRBV27 and TRBJ2-1; the match to TRBD2 covers 11 bases. V shed 5 bases, J shed 4 bases, and the junction held 7 bases outside the gene matches. Germline V CDR1 and CDR2: MNHEY, SMNVEV (reference sequence). The CDR3 consists of 16 residues. CDR3 in DNA: TGTGCCAGCAGTACCTTACTAGCGGGGGCTTACAATGAGCAGTTCTTC. It translates to CASSTLLAGAYNEQFF.

This clonotype was counted ten times or more. The CDR3 DNA reads TGTGCCATCAGTGAGTCGGGGGGGGACCAAGAGACCCAGTACTTC. The encoded protein is CAISESGGDQETQYF. The chain couples TRBV10-3 to TRBJ2-5, with TRBD2 identical over 7 bases. J lost 0 bases, V lost 0 bases, and 1 base had no gene match. The CDR3 is made up of 15 amino acids. Germline V gene lookup returns CDR1 ENHRY and CDR2 SYGVKD.

The chain joins TRBV7-3 to TRBJ1-1; 9 bases agree with TRBD1. CDR3 length: 15 amino acids. Germline V CDR1 and CDR2: SGHTA, FQGTGA. V shed 4 bases and J 4 bases; nucleotides not matched to a gene: 7. The CDR3 sequence: CASSSQPDRGTEAFF. In DNA, the CDR3 is TGTGCCAGCAGCTCCCAGCCGGACAGGGGCACTGAAGCTTTCTTT.

This clonotype was picked up many times. The rearrangement links TRBV11-2 to TRBJ1-1; no clear D. Germline CDR1 and CDR2: SGHAT and FQNNGV. This CDR3 contains 14 residues. Trimming took 4 bases from V and 1 from J, leaving 10 bases between them. DNA of the CDR3: TGTGCCAGCAGCTCTCTAGTAGGGAACACTGAAGCTTTCTTT. This encodes CASSSLVGNTEAFF.

The sample holds many counts of this clonotype. The genes are TRBV21-1 and TRBJ2-7; no DNA check was done on the table's D call, TRBD2. TRBV21-1 is listed as a pseudogene. The CDR3 runs to 17 residues. In DNA, the CDR3 is TGTGCCAGCAGCAAGTGCAAAGGGGCCCTCTCCAACTACGAGCAGTACTTC. It specifies CASSKCKGALSNYEQYF.